These T cell receptor beta chains were read from a single sample in a study of T cells in Graves' hyperthyroidism and ophthalmopathy. TCRdb independently ran MiXCR on the multiplex PCR reads; one entry per CDR3 protein. The table records over 700,000 distinct CDR3 sequences, under 20% of them present only once. Input material: blood. Receptor source: a woman in her 50s with Graves' hyperthyroidism that later progressed to Graves' ophthalmopathy. Both conserved end residues are part of each CDR3.

TRBJ2-1	TRBV20-1	CSASPPGLYNEQFF
TRBJ2-5	TRBV5-1	CASSLGSTQETQYF
TRBJ2-6	TRBV5-1	CASSLRDSKLSGANVLTF
TRBJ2-3	TRBV3-1	CASSPLVEGDTQYF
TRBJ2-4	TRBV6-1	CASTGDDKNIQYF
TRBJ2-1	TRBV6-1	CASSDLPYNEQFF
TRBJ2-5	TRBV12-3/TRBV12-4	CASSPSDRVETQYF
TRBJ1-2	TRBV6-1	CASRKQQNQGDGYTF
TRBJ1-6	TRBV6-1	CASTLNHNSPLHF
TRBJ2-5	TRBV11-2	CASRPTYNVAQYF
TRBJ1-6	TRBV19	CASTSGARRSPLHF
TRBJ1-5	TRBV13	CASSHRDSHQPQHF
TRBJ1-1	TRBV11-3	CASSLVPSLGTEAFF
TRBJ2-1	TRBV11-1	CASSTLYNEQFF
TRBJ1-1	TRBV7-8	CASSFPTGGAFF
TRBJ2-4	TRBV12-3/TRBV12-4	CASSQNRDLDIQYF
TRBJ2-7	TRBV20-1	CSARLQGGGYEQYF
TRBJ1-6	TRBV27	CASSLFPSSYNSPLHF
TRBJ1-6	TRBV5-6	CASSLVDWNSPLHF
TRBJ2-7	TRBV7-9	CASSLTGSSYEQYF
TRBJ1-5	TRBV20-1	CSAGTVVNQPQHF
TRBJ1-2	TRBV6-5	CASSYSQGNGYTF
TRBJ1-1	TRBV20-1	CSARRTGRTEAFF
TRBJ1-4	TRBV2	CASSRGGGGEKLFF
TRBJ2-2	TRBV10-1	CASGTGLTGELFF
TRBJ1-1	TRBV9	CASSARLVTEAFF
TRBJ2-6	TRBV11-2	CASRSPQGLLGGANVLTF
TRBJ1-3	TRBV18	CASSPEDSRGNTIYF
TRBJ2-3	TRBV29-1	CSHTGDTDTQYF
TRBJ2-3	TRBV11-2	CASSRKRDATSSTDTQYF
TRBJ1-2	TRBV2	CASSYSTGTYGYTF
TRBJ2-5	TRBV3-1	CASSQEKGGGRKTQYF
TRBJ2-7	TRBV12-3/TRBV12-4	CASSSEDRVGTYEQYF
TRBJ2-3	TRBV6-1	CASRRGGPDTQYF
TRBJ2-2	TRBV7-9	CASSQASDTGELFF
TRBJ2-3	TRBV7-9	CASSLVPGGLRTDTQYF
TRBJ2-5	TRBV20-1	CSAGSTDPKTQYF
TRBJ1-6	TRBV6-1	CASSRSLSAQNYNSPLHF
TRBJ2-1	TRBV9	CASTQTSGGETYNEQFF
TRBJ1-2	TRBV7-2	CASSSYRQSNYGYTF
TRBJ2-5	TRBV29-1	CSVGTSGGQETQYF
TRBJ2-1	TRBV3-1	CASSQFLTMESSYNEQFF
TRBJ1-3	TRBV7-9	CASSAGQGEVGNTIYF
TRBJ1-2	TRBV6-1	CASTPRTGNGYTF
TRBJ1-1	TRBV10-3	CAIAWDRGRSTEAFF
TRBJ1-5	TRBV20-1	CSALRQGPSNQPQHF
TRBJ2-7	TRBV9	CASSVAGTGFSASDEQYF